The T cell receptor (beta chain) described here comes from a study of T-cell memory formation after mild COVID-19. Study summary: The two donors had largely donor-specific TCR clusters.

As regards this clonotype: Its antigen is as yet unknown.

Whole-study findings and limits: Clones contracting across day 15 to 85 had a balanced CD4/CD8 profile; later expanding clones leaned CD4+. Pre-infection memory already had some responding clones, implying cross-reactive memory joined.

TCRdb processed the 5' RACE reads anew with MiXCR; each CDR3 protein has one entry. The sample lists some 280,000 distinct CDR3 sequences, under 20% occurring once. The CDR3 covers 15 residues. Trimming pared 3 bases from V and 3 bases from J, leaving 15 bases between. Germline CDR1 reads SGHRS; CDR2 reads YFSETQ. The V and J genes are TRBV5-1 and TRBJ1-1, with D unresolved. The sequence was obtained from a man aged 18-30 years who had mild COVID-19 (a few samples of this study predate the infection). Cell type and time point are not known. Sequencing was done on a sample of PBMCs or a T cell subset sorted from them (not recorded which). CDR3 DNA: TGCGCCAGCAGCTCCTACCGGCAGGCAGACACTGAAGCTTTCTTT. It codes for CASSSYRQADTEAFF. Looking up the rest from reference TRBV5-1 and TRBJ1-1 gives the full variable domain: KAGVTQTPRYLIKTRGQQVTLSCSPISGHRSVSWYQQTPGQGLQFLFEYFSETQRNKGNFPGRFSGRQFSNSRSEMNVSTLELGDSALYLCASSSYRQADTEAFFGQGTRLTVV.